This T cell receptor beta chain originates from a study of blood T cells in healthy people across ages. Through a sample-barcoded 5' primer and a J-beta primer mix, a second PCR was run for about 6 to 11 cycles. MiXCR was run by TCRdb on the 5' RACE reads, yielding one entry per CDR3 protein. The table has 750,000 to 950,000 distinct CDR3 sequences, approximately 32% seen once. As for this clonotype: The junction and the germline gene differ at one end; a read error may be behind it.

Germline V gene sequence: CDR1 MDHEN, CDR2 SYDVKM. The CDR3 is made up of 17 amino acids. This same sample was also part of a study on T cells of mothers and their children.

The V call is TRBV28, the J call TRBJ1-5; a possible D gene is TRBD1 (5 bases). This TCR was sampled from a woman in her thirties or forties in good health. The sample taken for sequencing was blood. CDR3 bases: TGTGCCAGCAGTTTATCCACGGGCAGGGCAGGCAATGAGCCCCAGCATTTT. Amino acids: CASSLSTGRAGNEPQHF.